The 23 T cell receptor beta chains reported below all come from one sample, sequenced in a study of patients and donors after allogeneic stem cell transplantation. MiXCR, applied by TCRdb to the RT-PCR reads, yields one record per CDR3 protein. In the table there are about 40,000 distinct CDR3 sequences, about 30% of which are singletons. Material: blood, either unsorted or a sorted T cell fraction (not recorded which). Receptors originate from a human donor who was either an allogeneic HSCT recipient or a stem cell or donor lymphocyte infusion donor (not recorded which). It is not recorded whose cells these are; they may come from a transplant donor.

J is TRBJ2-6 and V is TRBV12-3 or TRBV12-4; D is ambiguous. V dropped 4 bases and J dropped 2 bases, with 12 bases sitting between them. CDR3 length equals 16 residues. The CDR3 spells CASSSHPPAGANVLTF. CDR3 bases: TGTGCCAGCAGTTCTCATCCGCCCGCTGGGGCCAACGTCCTGACTTTC.

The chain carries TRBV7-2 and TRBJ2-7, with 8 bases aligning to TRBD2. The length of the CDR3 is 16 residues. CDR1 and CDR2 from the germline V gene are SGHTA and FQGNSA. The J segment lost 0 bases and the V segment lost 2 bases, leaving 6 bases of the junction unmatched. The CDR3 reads CASSLTSGSTSYEQYF. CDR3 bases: TGTGCCAGCAGCTTAACCAGCGGGAGCACCTCCTACGAGCAGTACTTC.

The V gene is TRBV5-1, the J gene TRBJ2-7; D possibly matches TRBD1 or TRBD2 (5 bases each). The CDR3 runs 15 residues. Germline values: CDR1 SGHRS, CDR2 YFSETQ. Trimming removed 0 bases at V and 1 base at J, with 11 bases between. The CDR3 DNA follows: TGCGCCAGCAGCTTGGGAGGGGATAGTTCCTACGAGCAGTACTTC. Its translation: CASSLGGDSSYEQYF.

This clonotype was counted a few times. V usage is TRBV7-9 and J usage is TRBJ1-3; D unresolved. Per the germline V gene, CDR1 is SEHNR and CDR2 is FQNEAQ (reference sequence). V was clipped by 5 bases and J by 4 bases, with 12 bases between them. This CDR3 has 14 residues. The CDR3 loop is CASSPRENGNTIYF. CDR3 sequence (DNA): TGTGCCAGCAGCCCTAGGGAGAACGGAAACACCATATATTTT.

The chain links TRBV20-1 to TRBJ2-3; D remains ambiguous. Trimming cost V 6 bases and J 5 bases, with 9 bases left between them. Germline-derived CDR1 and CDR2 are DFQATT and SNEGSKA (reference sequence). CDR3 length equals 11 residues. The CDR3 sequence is CSAPDEDTQYF. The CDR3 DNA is TGCAGTGCCCCCGATGAAGATACGCAGTATTTT.

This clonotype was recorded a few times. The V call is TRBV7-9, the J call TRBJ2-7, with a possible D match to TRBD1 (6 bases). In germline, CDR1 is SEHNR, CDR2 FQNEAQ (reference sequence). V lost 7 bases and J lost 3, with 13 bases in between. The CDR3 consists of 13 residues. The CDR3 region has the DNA TGTGCCAGCAAAGGACCGGGACACTACGAGCAGTACTTC. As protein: CASKGPGHYEQYF.

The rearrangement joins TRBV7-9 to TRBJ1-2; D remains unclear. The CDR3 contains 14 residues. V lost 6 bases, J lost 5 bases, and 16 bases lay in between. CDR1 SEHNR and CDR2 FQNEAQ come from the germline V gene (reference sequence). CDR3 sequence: CASSINTATYGYTF. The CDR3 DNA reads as TGTGCCAGCAGTATCAACACGGCGACATATGGCTACACCTTC.

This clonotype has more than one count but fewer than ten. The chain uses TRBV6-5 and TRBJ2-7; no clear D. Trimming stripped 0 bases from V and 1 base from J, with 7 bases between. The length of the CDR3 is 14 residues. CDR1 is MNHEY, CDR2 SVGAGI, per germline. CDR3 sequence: CASSYSRRSYEQYF. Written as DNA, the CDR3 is TGTGCCAGCAGTTACTCGCGTAGGTCCTACGAGCAGTACTTC.

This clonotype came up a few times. Here the CDR3 DNA reads TGCAGCGCCCAGGGGTCAGGGTGGAACACTGAAGCTTTCTTT. Protein product: CSAQGSGWNTEAFF. The rearrangement joins TRBV29-1 to TRBJ1-1; maybe TRBD1 (6 bases). CDR1 is SQVTM, CDR2 ANQGSEA, per germline. CDR3 length: 14 residues. V was shortened by 7 bases and J by 1 base, with 16 bases between the two germline ends.

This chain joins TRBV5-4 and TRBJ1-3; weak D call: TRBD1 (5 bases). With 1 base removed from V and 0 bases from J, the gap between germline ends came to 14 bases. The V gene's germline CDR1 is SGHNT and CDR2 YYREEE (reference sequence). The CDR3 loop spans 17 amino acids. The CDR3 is CASSLRTVGLSGNTIYF. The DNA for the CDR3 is TGTGCCAGCAGCTTGCGAACAGTGGGACTCTCTGGAAACACCATATATTTT.

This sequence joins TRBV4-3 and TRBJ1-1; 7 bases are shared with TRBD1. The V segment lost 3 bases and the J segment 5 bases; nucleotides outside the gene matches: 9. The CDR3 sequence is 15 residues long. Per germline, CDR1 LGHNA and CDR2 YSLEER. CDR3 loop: CASSQAQDRVTEAFF. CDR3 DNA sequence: TGCGCCAGCAGCCAGGCCCAAGACAGGGTTACTGAAGCTTTCTTT.

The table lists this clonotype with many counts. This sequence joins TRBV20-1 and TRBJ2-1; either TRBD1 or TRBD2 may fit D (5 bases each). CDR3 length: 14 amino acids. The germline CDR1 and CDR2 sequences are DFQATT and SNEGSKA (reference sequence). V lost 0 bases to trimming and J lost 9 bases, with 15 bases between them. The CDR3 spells CSARDPLGRTEQFF. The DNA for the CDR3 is TGCAGTGCTAGAGATCCCTTGGGACGGACTGAGCAGTTCTTC.

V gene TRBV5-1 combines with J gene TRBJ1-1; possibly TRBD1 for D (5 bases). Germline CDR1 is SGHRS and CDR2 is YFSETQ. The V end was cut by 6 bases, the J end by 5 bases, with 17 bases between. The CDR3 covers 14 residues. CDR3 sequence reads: CASNQGNEKTEAFF. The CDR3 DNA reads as TGCGCCAGCAACCAGGGTAATGAGAAGACTGAAGCTTTCTTT.

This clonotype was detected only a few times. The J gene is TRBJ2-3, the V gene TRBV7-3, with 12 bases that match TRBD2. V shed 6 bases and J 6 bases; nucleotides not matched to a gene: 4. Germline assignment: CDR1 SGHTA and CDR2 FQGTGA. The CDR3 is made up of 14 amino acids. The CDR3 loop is CASSPSGRVDTQYF. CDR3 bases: TGTGCCAGCAGTCCTAGCGGGAGGGTGGATACGCAGTATTTT.

The chain's CDR3 is CASSQDRDFAYNEQFF. The CDR3 bases are TGCGCCAGCAGCCAAGACCGGGACTTTGCCTACAATGAGCAGTTCTTC. V gene TRBV4-3 combines with J gene TRBJ2-1; maybe TRBD2 (6 bases). The CDR3 consists of 16 residues. V dropped 0 bases and J dropped 2 bases, with 11 bases sitting between them. The germline gives CDR1 LGHNA, CDR2 YSLEER.

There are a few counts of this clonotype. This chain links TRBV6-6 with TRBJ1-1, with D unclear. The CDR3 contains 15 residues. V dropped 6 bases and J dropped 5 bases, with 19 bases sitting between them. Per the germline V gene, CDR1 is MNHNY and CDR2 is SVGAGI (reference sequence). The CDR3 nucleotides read TGTGCCAGCAGGGAACCGGACCTCCCGAATACTGAAGCTTTCTTT. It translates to CASREPDLPNTEAFF.

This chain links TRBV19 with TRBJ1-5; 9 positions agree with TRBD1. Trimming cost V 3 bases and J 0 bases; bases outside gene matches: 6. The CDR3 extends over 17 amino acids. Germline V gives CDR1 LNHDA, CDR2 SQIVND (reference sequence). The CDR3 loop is CASSIGQGPYSNQPQHF. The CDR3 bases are TGTGCCAGTAGTATCGGACAGGGGCCTTATAGCAATCAGCCCCAGCATTTT. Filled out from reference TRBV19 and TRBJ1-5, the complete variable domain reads DGGITQSPKYLFRKEGQNVTLSCEQNLNHDAMYWYRQDPGQGLRLIYYSQIVNDFQKGDIAEGYSVSREKKESFPLTVTSAQKNPTAFYLCASSIGQGPYSNQPQHFGDGTRLSIL.

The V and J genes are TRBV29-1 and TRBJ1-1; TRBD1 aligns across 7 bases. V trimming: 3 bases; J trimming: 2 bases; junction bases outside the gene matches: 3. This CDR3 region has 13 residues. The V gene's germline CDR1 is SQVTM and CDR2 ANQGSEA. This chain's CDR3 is CSVEGTVNTEAFF. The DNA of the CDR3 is TGCAGCGTTGAGGGGACAGTAAACACTGAAGCTTTCTTT.

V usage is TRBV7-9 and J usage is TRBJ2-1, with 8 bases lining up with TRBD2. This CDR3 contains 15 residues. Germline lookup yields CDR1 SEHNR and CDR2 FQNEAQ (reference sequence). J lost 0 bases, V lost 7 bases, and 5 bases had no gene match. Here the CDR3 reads CASTPGGSSYNEQFF. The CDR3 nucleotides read TGTGCCAGCACCCCGGGGGGGAGCTCCTACAATGAGCAGTTCTTC.

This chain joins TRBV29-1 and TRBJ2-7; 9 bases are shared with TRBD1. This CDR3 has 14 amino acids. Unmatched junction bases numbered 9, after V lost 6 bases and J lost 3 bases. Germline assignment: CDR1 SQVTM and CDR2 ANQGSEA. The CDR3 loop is CSVAGTGLVYEQYF. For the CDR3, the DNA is TGCAGCGTCGCCGGGACAGGGTTGGTCTACGAGCAGTACTTC.

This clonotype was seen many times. The CDR3 loop is CASSQGAGNQPQHF. The CDR3 bases are TGTGCCAGCAGCCAGGGGGCGGGCAATCAGCCCCAGCATTTT. This chain uses TRBV6-2 or TRBV6-3 with TRBJ1-5, with 8 bases lining up with TRBD1. Germline CDR1 and CDR2: MNHEY and SVGEGT. The J segment lost 2 bases and the V segment lost 6 bases, leaving 3 bases of the junction unmatched. This CDR3 comprises 14 residues.

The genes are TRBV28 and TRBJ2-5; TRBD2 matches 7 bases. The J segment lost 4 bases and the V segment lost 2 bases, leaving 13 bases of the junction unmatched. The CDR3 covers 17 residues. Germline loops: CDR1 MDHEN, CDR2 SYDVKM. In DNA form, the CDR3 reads TGTGCCAGCAGTTTACGACGCGGGAGCCGATACAGAGAGACCCAGTACTTC. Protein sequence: CASSLRRGSRYRETQYF.

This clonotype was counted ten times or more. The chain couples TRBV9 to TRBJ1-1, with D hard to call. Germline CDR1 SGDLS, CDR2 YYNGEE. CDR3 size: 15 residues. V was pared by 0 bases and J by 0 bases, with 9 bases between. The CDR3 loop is CASSVEAAMNTEAFF. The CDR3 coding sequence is TGTGCCAGCAGCGTAGAAGCAGCGATGAACACTGAAGCTTTCTTT.